These 24 T cell receptor beta chains were all obtained from the same sample, sequenced in a study of early T cells in non-severe SARS-CoV-2 infection. MiXCR was run by TCRdb on the 5' RACE reads, yielding one entry per CDR3 protein. The sample shows some 40,000 distinct CDR3 sequences, roughly 4.3% of them seen only once. The source material was whole blood. All receptors derive from an adult who was a healthcare worker with PCR-confirmed SARS-CoV-2 infection or an uninfected control (not recorded which).

This clonotype has ten or more counts. This chain uses TRBV5-4 with TRBJ2-1; 9 positions match TRBD2. Germline V lookup: CDR1 SGHNT, CDR2 YYREEE (reference sequence). V lost 1 base and J lost 8; bases outside the gene matches: 7. There are 15 residues in the CDR3. The CDR3 sequence is CASSLLGLAVHEQFF. The CDR3, as DNA: TGTGCCAGCAGCTTGCTGGGACTAGCTGTCCATGAGCAGTTCTTC.

J is TRBJ1-1 and V is TRBV2; D not certain. The V gene lost 3 bases and the J gene lost 7 bases, with 15 bases spanning the gap. Germline V CDR1 and CDR2: SNHLY, FYNNEI. The CDR3 totals 14 residues. The CDR3 nucleotides are TGTGCCAGCAGTGATGTCGGGTTGCGGCATGAAGCTTTCTTT. Protein product: CASSDVGLRHEAFF. The full variable domain, in which reference TRBV2 and TRBJ1-1 provide the parts outside the CDR3, is EPEVTQTPSHQVTQMGQEVILRCVPISNHLYFYWYRQILGQKVEFLVSFYNNEISEKSEIFDDQFSVERPDGSNFTLKIRSTKLEDSAMYFCASSDVGLRHEAFFGQGTRLTVV.

This clonotype was counted at least ten times. CDR3 protein: CSVVAIQETQYF. CDR3 DNA: TGCAGCGTTGTGGCTATCCAAGAGACCCAGTACTTC. The rearrangement uses TRBV29-1 and TRBJ2-5; no reliable D call. V was pared by 4 bases and J by 1 base, with 7 bases between. This CDR3 comprises 12 residues. The V gene's germline CDR1 is SQVTM and CDR2 ANQGSEA.

Many counts were recorded for this clonotype. J is TRBJ2-3 and V is TRBV4-1; no firm D call. Germline loops: CDR1 MGHRA, CDR2 YSYEKL. Trimming took 0 bases from V and 2 from J, leaving 12 bases between them. This CDR3 contains 16 residues. This CDR3 is CASSQEQAPSTDTQYF. The CDR3 region has the DNA TGCGCCAGCAGCCAAGAGCAGGCTCCATCCACAGATACGCAGTATTTT.

The chain recombines TRBV7-2 with TRBJ1-6, with 9 bases aligning to TRBD1. Trimming cost V 1 base and J 5 bases; bases outside gene matches: 6. There are 17 residues in the CDR3. Germline assignment: CDR1 SGHTA and CDR2 FQGNSA. The CDR3, as DNA: TGTGCCAGCAGCTTAGTAGTTGGACAGGGGAATAATTCACCCCTCCACTTT. Protein product: CASSLVVGQGNNSPLHF.

The chain carries TRBV5-4 and TRBJ1-2, with no clear D. Between the trimmed V and J ends, which lost 0 bases and 7 bases, there was a span of 13 bases. CDR1 SGHNT and CDR2 YYREEE come from the germline V gene (reference sequence). The CDR3 sequence is 14 residues long. CDR3 sequence reads: CASSLVGLGIGYTF. DNA for the CDR3: TGTGCCAGCAGCTTGGTTGGCCTAGGGATTGGCTACACCTTC.

The chain joins TRBV7-6 to TRBJ2-2, with 11 bases that match TRBD2. The CDR3 spans 15 residues. CDR1 and CDR2 (germline): SGHVS, FNYEAQ. J gave up 5 bases and V 1 base, and 0 bases lay outside the gene matches. In DNA, the CDR3 is TGTGCCAGCAGCTTAGTAGCGGGAGGGACCGGGGAGCTGTTTTTT. Amino acids: CASSLVAGGTGELFF. The full variable domain, with the rest looked up from reference TRBV7-6 and TRBJ2-2, is GAGVSQSPRYKVTKRGQDVALRCDPISGHVSLYWYRQALGQGPEFLTYFNYEAQQDKSGLPNDRFSAERPEGSISTLTIQRTEQRDSAMYRCASSLVAGGTGELFFGEGSRLTVL.

This sequence joins TRBV19 and TRBJ2-3; 7 positions match TRBD1. The germline gives CDR1 LNHDA, CDR2 SQIVND (reference sequence). The CDR3 is made up of 14 amino acids. V trimming: 4 bases; J trimming: 4 bases; junction bases outside the gene matches: 5. CDR3 sequence: CASSTTGISDTQYF. CDR3 DNA sequence: TGTGCCAGTAGTACGACAGGGATCTCAGATACGCAGTATTTT.

At least ten counts were recorded for this clonotype. J is TRBJ2-2 and V is TRBV19; D is perhaps TRBD1 (5 bases). Germline assignment: CDR1 LNHDA and CDR2 SQIVND (reference sequence). The CDR3 is 16 residues long. V lost 4 bases, J lost 0 bases, and 12 bases lay in between. The CDR3 here is CASSTSTVTNTGELFF. The CDR3 DNA sequence: TGTGCCAGTAGTACCTCGACAGTCACGAACACCGGGGAGCTGTTTTTT.

This clonotype was seen only a few times. The chain has TRBV23-1 and TRBJ2-7; maybe TRBD2 (7 bases). TRBV23-1 is known as an ORF, though its function is uncertain. The CDR3 spans 16 residues. Trimming removed 0 bases at V and 3 bases at J, with 15 bases between. In DNA, the CDR3 is TGCGCCAGCAGTCAATCGGGGAGGGGGGAAAACTACGAGCAGTACTTC. This encodes CASSQSGRGENYEQYF.

This clonotype was detected ten times or more. This chain joins TRBV11-3 and TRBJ2-2; 9 nucleotides match TRBD2. The junction had 6 bases not matched to a gene; V was cut back by 6 bases and J by 7 bases. Per the germline V gene, CDR1 is SGHNT and CDR2 is YENEEA. The CDR3 contains 14 residues. The CDR3 bases are TGTGCCAGCAGTAGCGGGAGCGGGAGCGGGGAGCTGTTTTTT. This encodes CASSSGSGSGELFF.

This clonotype showed up many times. The J gene is TRBJ1-2, the V gene TRBV12-3 or TRBV12-4; possibly TRBD1 for D (6 bases). V lost 6 bases and J 5 bases, leaving 13 bases between the germline ends. The CDR3 covers 13 residues. CDR3 nucleotide sequence: TGTGCCAGCAGAGTACAGGGAGAATATGGCTACACCTTC. This sequence encodes CASRVQGEYGYTF.

This clonotype was seen repeatedly, ten times or more. The chain has TRBV4-3 and TRBJ2-1, with 8 positions matching TRBD2. Germline V CDR1 and CDR2: LGHNA, YSLEER. V trimming: 0 bases; J trimming: 9 bases; junction bases outside the gene matches: 7. The length of the CDR3 is 15 residues. CDR3 DNA: TGCGCCAGCAGCCAAGAGGCTAGCGGGTGGGGTGAGCAGTTCTTC. It codes for CASSQEASGWGEQFF.

This clonotype came up a few times. The CDR3 sequence: CASSLADGTDTQYF. The CDR3 region has the DNA TGCGCCAGCAGCTTGGCCGACGGCACAGATACGCAGTATTTT. The chain couples TRBV5-1 to TRBJ2-3; D gene uncertain. Germline CDR1 SGHRS, CDR2 YFSETQ. Deletions cut 0 bases from V and 1 base from J, with 6 bases between. The CDR3 runs to 14 residues. Filled out from reference TRBV5-1 and TRBJ2-3, the complete variable domain reads KAGVTQTPRYLIKTRGQQVTLSCSPISGHRSVSWYQQTPGQGLQFLFEYFSETQRNKGNFPGRFSGRQFSNSRSEMNVSTLELGDSALYLCASSLADGTDTQYFGPGTRLTVL.

In its sample, this clonotype was seen many times. The J gene is TRBJ2-7, the V gene TRBV28; 7 nucleotides line up with TRBD1. This CDR3 comprises 14 residues. CDR1 and CDR2 from the germline V gene are MDHEN and SYDVKM. V lost 7 bases and J lost 3; bases outside the gene matches: 9. CDR3: CASKRRTGDYEQYF. The CDR3 DNA sequence: TGTGCCAGCAAGCGAAGGACAGGAGACTACGAGCAGTACTTC.

This clonotype was seen many times. The rearrangement links TRBV6-2 or TRBV6-3 to TRBJ2-7; the match to TRBD2 covers 11 bases. V lost 5 bases and J lost 0; bases outside the gene matches: 3. The CDR3 consists of 15 residues. Germline lookup yields CDR1 MNHEY and CDR2 SVGEGT. The CDR3 loop reads CASSRLAGTSYEQYF. The CDR3 DNA follows: TGTGCCAGCAGTCGACTAGCGGGGACCTCCTACGAGCAGTACTTC.

This clonotype was detected a few times. The chain joins TRBV20-1 to TRBJ2-1; D remains ambiguous. CDR1 DFQATT and CDR2 SNEGSKA come from the germline V gene (reference sequence). V was clipped by 0 bases and J by 0 bases, with 6 bases between them. This CDR3 has 14 amino acids. The CDR3 nucleotides read TGCAGTGCTAGAGAGTTAAGCTCCTACAATGAGCAGTTCTTC. As protein: CSARELSSYNEQFF.

This clonotype was counted ten times or more. CDR3 sequence: CASSLGGLGNQPQHF. The CDR3 DNA follows: TGTGCCAGCAGCTTGGGGGGACTTGGCAATCAGCCCCAGCATTTT. The rearrangement uses TRBV9 and TRBJ1-5, with D maybe TRBD1 (5 bases). The CDR3 runs to 15 residues. Per the germline V gene, CDR1 is SGDLS and CDR2 is YYNGEE. Trimming stripped 4 bases from V and 2 bases from J, with 13 bases between.

There are a few counts of this clonotype. V is TRBV12-5 and J is TRBJ2-3; 11 bases line up with TRBD1. CDR1 LGHNT and CDR2 FRNRAP come from the germline V gene. After removal of 5 bases from V and 1 base from J, the junction contained 5 bases not matched to a gene. The CDR3 spans 16 residues. CDR3 sequence reads: CASGQGTGGGTDTQYF. The CDR3 DNA reads TGTGCTAGTGGTCAGGGGACAGGGGGAGGCACAGATACGCAGTATTTT.

This clonotype has just a few counts. The chain recombines TRBV20-1 with TRBJ2-7; 7 nucleotides align to TRBD2. V shed 1 base, J shed 4 bases, and the junction held 7 bases outside the gene matches. This CDR3 is built from 14 residues. Germline V lookup: CDR1 DFQATT, CDR2 SNEGSKA (reference sequence). The CDR3 region has the DNA TGCAGTGCTAGAGTGCCGAGGGAGGGTTACGAGCAGTACTTC. Protein product: CSARVPREGYEQYF.

This clonotype was detected many times. The CDR3 DNA sequence: TGCAGCGTTGGGCTAACAGGGATAGAGACCCAGTACTTC. Amino acids: CSVGLTGIETQYF. The chain recombines TRBV29-1 with TRBJ2-5; a possible D gene is TRBD1 (6 bases). From germline, CDR1 is SQVTM and CDR2 ANQGSEA. The CDR3 spans 13 residues. V was clipped by 4 bases and J by 4 bases, with 13 bases between them.

In its sample, this clonotype was seen many times. The chain has TRBV5-1 and TRBJ2-1, with 7 bases identical to TRBD2. The germline V gene has CDR1 SGHRS and CDR2 YFSETQ. This CDR3 contains 19 residues. Germline trimming cut 0 bases from V and 4 bases from J; bases unmatched to any gene: 16. CDR3 coding DNA: TGCGCCAGCAGCTTGGGTCAGGGCCTAGCGGAACTACCATACAATGAGCAGTTCTTC. Protein sequence: CASSLGQGLAELPYNEQFF.

Sample share makes this clonotype medium-sized. The chain uses TRBV27 and TRBJ2-7, with D unclear. V lost 0 bases, J lost 4 bases, and 10 bases lay in between. The CDR3 spans 14 residues. Germline CDR1 MNHEY, CDR2 SMNVEV (reference sequence). The chain's CDR3 is CASSLSGSRYEQYF. CDR3 DNA: TGTGCCAGCAGTTTATCGGGCAGTAGGTACGAGCAGTACTTC.

There are a few counts of this clonotype. The chain couples TRBV11-2 to TRBJ2-3, with D maybe TRBD2 (6 bases). Germline V gene sequence: CDR1 SGHAT, CDR2 FQNNGV. The CDR3 length is 16 residues. V lost 6 bases and J 7 bases, leaving 23 bases between the germline ends. The CDR3 DNA is TGTGCCAGCAGACCGCCCGGGACTGCCTTTCGGAATACGCAGTATTTT. Encoded protein: CASRPPGTAFRNTQYF.